These 13 T cell receptor beta chains were sequenced from one sample in a study of blood T cell repertoires in COVID-19. Repertoires were generated with immunoSEQ multiplex PCR, while TCRdb's copy carries only in-frame clones and drops some. The sample holds some 180,000 clones, roughly nine tenths seen once. The sample was peripheral blood. These receptors were collected from a man between 65 and 80 years old with active or convalescent COVID-19.

The V gene is TRBV18, the J gene TRBJ2-5; 14 bases agree with TRBD2. The CDR3 runs 16 residues. Germline loops: CDR1 KGHSH, CDR2 LQKENI. The V gene end was trimmed by 0 bases and the J gene end by 6 bases; junction bases not matched to a gene: 3. The CDR3 loop reads CASSPPGTSGGKTQYF. CDR3 sequence (DNA): TGTGCCAGCTCACCACCCGGGACTAGCGGGGGAAAGACCCAGTACTTC.

This clone occurred once. Other DNA variants within this sample encode the same CDR3. This chain connects TRBV18 to TRBJ1-1; possible D gene TRBD1, 5 bases. Germline V gives CDR1 KGHSH, CDR2 LQKENI. The CDR3 totals 13 residues. Trimming removed 3 bases at V and 3 bases at J, with 8 bases between. The DNA of the CDR3 is TGTGCCAGCTCACCGCGGGGGGACACTGAAGCTTTCTTT. Translated, it gives CASSPRGDTEAFF.

The V and J genes are TRBV11-2 and TRBJ2-1; TRBD2 agrees at 10 bases. CDR3 size: 16 residues. The V gene end was trimmed by 0 bases and the J gene end by 7 bases; junction bases not matched to a gene: 6. Germline CDR1 reads SGHAT; CDR2 reads FQNNGV. CDR3 coding DNA: TGTGCCAGCAGCTTAGAGTGGTCTAGCGGGAGAAATGAGCAGTTCTTC. Translating it yields CASSLEWSSGRNEQFF.

The rearrangement joins TRBV19 to TRBJ1-5; perhaps TRBD1 as D (6 bases). V was clipped by 4 bases and J by 4 bases, with 20 bases between them. Germline CDR1 reads LNHDA; CDR2 reads SQIVND (reference sequence). The CDR3 extends over 17 amino acids. In nucleotides, the CDR3 is TGTGCCAGTAGTAATGTTGGGTTGACAGGTGGAAATCAGCCCCAGCATTTT. Protein: CASSNVGLTGGNQPQHF.

The rearrangement uses TRBV7-3 and TRBJ2-1, with D unresolved. The CDR3 consists of 14 residues. With 3 bases removed from V and 9 bases from J, the gap between germline ends came to 15 bases. Germline loops: CDR1 SGHTA, CDR2 FQGTGA. The CDR3 DNA reads as TGTGCCAGCAGCTTGTCTCCAACCTCGGGTGAGCAGTTCTTC. This encodes CASSLSPTSGEQFF.

This rearrangement joins TRBV6-5 to TRBJ2-7, with D possibly matching TRBD1 (5 bases). The CDR3 is made up of 14 amino acids. Looked up from germline, CDR1 is MNHEY and CDR2 is SVGAGI. V lost 0 bases, J lost 6 bases, and 12 bases lay in between. The CDR3 sequence: CASSYSLGDFEQYF. CDR3 coding DNA: TGTGCCAGCAGTTACTCGTTAGGGGATTTCGAGCAGTACTTC.

This clone was observed a single time. One end of the junction is discordant with germline, which a read error may explain. The chain uses TRBV7-7 and TRBJ2-3; 11 bases map to TRBD1. Per the germline V gene, CDR1 is SSHAT and CDR2 is FNYEAQ (reference sequence). The CDR3 sequence is 15 residues long. This chain's CDR3 is CASSPGQGATDTQYF. DNA of the CDR3: TGTGCTAGCAGCCCCGGACAGGGGGCCACAGATACGCAGTATTTT.

V and J are TRBV28 and TRBJ1-1; D is uncertain. The V end was cut by 6 bases, the J end by 7 bases, with 9 bases between. This CDR3 spans 11 amino acids. Per germline, CDR1 MDHEN and CDR2 SYDVKM. The CDR3 coding sequence is TGTGCCAGCAGCGAACAATATGAAGCTTTCTTT. This codes for CASSEQYEAFF.

The V and J genes are TRBV28 and TRBJ1-6, with 11 nucleotides matching TRBD1. CDR3 length equals 18 residues. V lost 5 bases to trimming and J lost 5 bases; unmatched junction nucleotides: 11. Germline lookup yields CDR1 MDHEN and CDR2 SYDVKM. The CDR3 coding sequence is TGTGCCAGCAGTCCGGGACAGGGGGGATCTCCTAATAATTCACCCCTCCACTTT. This encodes CASSPGQGGSPNNSPLHF. Supplemented by reference TRBV28 and TRBJ1-6, the full variable domain reads DVKVTQSSRYLVKRTGEKVFLECVQDMDHENMFWYRQDPGLGLRLIYFSYDVKMKEKGDIPEGYSVSREKKERFSLILESASTNQTSMYLCASSPGQGGSPNNSPLHFGNGTRLTVT.

The chain uses TRBV2 and TRBJ2-1; D unresolved. This CDR3 has 14 residues. CDR1 and CDR2 from the germline V gene are SNHLY and FYNNEI. V was clipped by 3 bases and J by 4 bases, with 10 bases between them. In DNA form, the CDR3 reads TGTGCCAGCAGTGACATACTTCGATACAATGAGCAGTTCTTC. Its translation is CASSDILRYNEQFF.

This rearrangement joins TRBV7-2 to TRBJ1-4; possibly TRBD1 for D (5 bases). V was trimmed by 1 base and J by 7 bases, leaving 13 bases between them. The CDR3 extends over 15 amino acids. Germline assignment: CDR1 SGHTA and CDR2 FQGNSA. The CDR3 coding sequence is TGTGCCAGCAGCTTAGTGGGGGGAGGTAGTGAAAAACTGTTTTTT. This codes for CASSLVGGGSEKLFF. Together with reference TRBV7-2 and TRBJ1-4, the CDR3 gives the full variable domain: GAGVSQSPSNKVTEKGKDVELRCDPISGHTALYWYRQSLGQGLEFLIYFQGNSAPDKSGLPSDRFSAERTGGSVSTLTIQRTQQEDSAVYLCASSLVGGGSEKLFFGSGTQLSVL.

This sequence joins TRBV30 and TRBJ1-5; D is perhaps TRBD1 (5 bases). This CDR3 has 15 residues. The germline V and J ends were trimmed by 3 bases and 2 bases, with 14 bases remaining between them. In germline, CDR1 is GTSNPN, CDR2 SVGIG (reference sequence). CDR3 in amino acids: CAWSPGGVGNQPQHF. The CDR3 coding sequence is TGTGCCTGGAGCCCGGGGGGGGTTGGCAATCAGCCCCAGCATTTT.

The V call is TRBV2, the J call TRBJ2-6; 7 positions agree with TRBD1. The J segment lost 0 bases and the V segment lost 2 bases, leaving 4 bases of the junction unmatched. Per germline, CDR1 SNHLY and CDR2 FYNNEI. The CDR3 totals 17 residues. CDR3 coding DNA: TGTGCCAGCAGTGAATTGGGACAGAGCTCTGGGGCCAACGTCCTGACTTTC. This gives the protein CASSELGQSSGANVLTF.